Sequencing of this T cell receptor (beta chain) was carried out in a study of immune heterogeneity within non-small cell lung tumors. Study-wide points: Local T-cell clonality tracked moderately but significantly with local tumor mutational burden, giving an R of approximately 0.35. Identical dominant CDR3 beta clonotypes recurred across a patient's tumor sites, together with site-unique high-frequency clones.

Comments on this clonotype: What it binds is unknown.

Samples each supplied 450 to 650 ng of bulk tumor genomic DNA as template. Doctors removed several biopsies from each primary tumor during surgery, keeping them far apart. Curative surgery was performed on patients who had untreated, newly diagnosed non-small cell lung cancer. There were roughly 16 donors in total. They were all newly diagnosed non-small cell lung cancer patients undergoing surgery with curative intent. CDR3 length: 17 amino acids. The TCR beta CDR3 region underwent multiplex PCR amplification with 32 V and 13 J primers. TCRdb recomputed calls from the multiplex PCR reads with MiXCR, one row per CDR3 protein. The table records roughly 9,900 distinct CDR3 sequences, under 30% of them present only once.

Material: lung tumor tissue. The sequence was obtained from a woman aged 55-69 years with non-small cell lung cancer. The chain combines TRBV3-2 with TRBJ1-5; the DNA was not compared with TRBD1, the D call given in the table. TRBV3-2 is termed a pseudogene. The CDR3 loop is CASSLMKDRWVNQPQHF. The CDR3 nucleotides read TGTGCCAGCAGCCTCATGAAGGACAGATGGGTGAATCAGCCCCAGCATTTT.